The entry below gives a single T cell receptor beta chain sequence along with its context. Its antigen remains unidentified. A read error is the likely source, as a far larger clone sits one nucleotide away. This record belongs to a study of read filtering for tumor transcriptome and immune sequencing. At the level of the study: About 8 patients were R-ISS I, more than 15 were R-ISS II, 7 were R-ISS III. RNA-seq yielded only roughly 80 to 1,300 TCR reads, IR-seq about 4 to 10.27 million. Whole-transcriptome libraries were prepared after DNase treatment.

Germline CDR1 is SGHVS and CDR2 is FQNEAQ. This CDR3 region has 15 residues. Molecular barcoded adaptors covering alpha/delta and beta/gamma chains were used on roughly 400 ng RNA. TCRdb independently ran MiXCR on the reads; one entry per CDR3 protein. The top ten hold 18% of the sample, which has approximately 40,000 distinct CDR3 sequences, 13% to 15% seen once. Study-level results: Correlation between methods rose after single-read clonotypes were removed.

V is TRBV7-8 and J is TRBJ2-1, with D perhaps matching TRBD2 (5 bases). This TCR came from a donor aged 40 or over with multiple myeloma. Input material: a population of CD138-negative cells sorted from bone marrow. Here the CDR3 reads CASSPGSASYHEQFF. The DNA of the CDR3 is TGTGCCAGCAGTCCTGGTAGCGCGTCCTACCATGAGCAGTTCTTC.